Below are 7 T cell receptor beta chains sequenced from a single sample in a study of Ad26.COV2.S vaccination and SARS-CoV-2 variants. Treatment reported: around 19 received Ad26.COV2.S at low or high dose, single or two shots; 5 received placebo; per-sample allocation not given. Collection of samples fell on day 63 after the first vaccine or placebo injection. The method was immunoSEQ multiplex PCR; TCRdb's version includes in-frame clones alone and lacks a portion of them. The table lists about 430,000 clones, over 75% of them singletons. This sample comprised peripheral blood, obtained in a trial of Ad26.COV2.S vaccine versus placebo. The receptors originated from a person between 18 and 59 years old who received the Ad26.COV2.S COVID-19 vaccine or a placebo.

The chain couples TRBV7-9 to TRBJ2-5; tentatively, D is TRBD2 (6 bases). V gave up 5 bases and J gave up 2 bases, with 21 bases separating them. The CDR3 runs to 17 residues. Germline V CDR1 and CDR2: SEHNR, FQNEAQ (reference sequence). CDR3 sequence reads: CASSARRDLGSQETQYF. CDR3 DNA sequence: TGTGCCAGCAGCGCGCGACGGGACTTGGGTTCACAAGAGACCCAGTACTTC.

The chain joins TRBV18 to TRBJ2-7, with D perhaps matching TRBD1 (6 bases). The V gene lost 3 bases and the J gene lost 7 bases, with 19 bases spanning the gap. This CDR3 has 15 amino acids. Germline V gene sequence: CDR1 KGHSH, CDR2 LQKENI. The CDR3 region is CASSPLLGASGEQYF. In DNA, the CDR3 is TGTGCCAGCTCACCCCTCCTGGGGGCCTCGGGGGAGCAGTACTTC.

V gene TRBV27 combines with J gene TRBJ2-7; no reliable D call. The V gene lost 11 bases and the J gene lost 3 bases, with 8 bases spanning the gap. This CDR3 has 10 amino acids. Germline-derived CDR1 and CDR2 are MNHEY and SMNVEV (reference sequence). The DNA for the CDR3 is TGTGCCGGATACCGCTACGAGCAGTACTTC. This translates into CAGYRYEQYF.

The rearrangement uses TRBV19 and TRBJ2-1; D is unclear. CDR1 LNHDA and CDR2 SQIVND come from the germline V gene (reference sequence). Deletions cut 2 bases from V and 3 bases from J, with 11 bases between. The CDR3 is made up of 15 amino acids. This CDR3 reads CASSILSDYYNEQFF. The CDR3 DNA sequence: TGTGCCAGTAGTATATTGAGCGATTACTACAATGAGCAGTTCTTC.

The chain carries TRBV5-6 and TRBJ1-6, with D unresolved. Germline CDR1 and CDR2: SGHDT and YYEEEE. CDR3 length: 16 amino acids. The germline V and J ends were trimmed by 4 bases and 0 bases, with 11 bases remaining between them. The CDR3 reads CASSAAVGSYNSPLHF. In nucleotides, the CDR3 is TGTGCCAGCAGCGCTGCCGTCGGCTCCTATAATTCACCCCTCCACTTT.

The gene calls are TRBV5-4 and TRBJ2-1; TRBD2 matches 9 bases. The germline V gene encodes CDR1 SGHNT and CDR2 YYREEE (reference sequence). The CDR3 consists of 17 residues. With V trimmed by 0 bases and J by 4 bases, 8 bases remained unmatched. The CDR3 is CASSLEPGTSRYNEQFF. In DNA form, the CDR3 reads TGTGCCAGCAGCTTGGAGCCCGGGACTAGCAGATACAATGAGCAGTTCTTC. The variable domain in full, with the rest retrieved from reference TRBV5-4 and TRBJ2-1, is ETGVTQSPTHLIKTRGQQVTLRCSSQSGHNTVSWYQQALGQGPQFIFQYYREEENGRGNFPPRFSGLQFPNYSSELNVNALELDDSALYLCASSLEPGTSRYNEQFFGPGTRLTVL.

Details on this clone: This CDR3 is also generated by other DNA sequences in the sample. The chain has TRBV19 and TRBJ1-5, with no clear D. V gave up 2 bases and J gave up 3 bases, with 8 bases separating them. Germline values: CDR1 LNHDA, CDR2 SQIVND (reference sequence). The CDR3 consists of 14 residues. The CDR3 DNA sequence: TGTGCCAGTAGTATACAAGGGTCCAATCAGCCCCAGCATTTT. It translates to CASSIQGSNQPQHF.